The present TCR beta chain was sequenced within a study of T cells after yellow fever vaccination. Regarding the study as a whole: Most primary-vaccination clones recurred post-booster (approximately 96% CD4, about 90% CD8). FACS-sorted repertoires could contain abundant clonotypes contaminating from the bulk population.

In the case of this clonotype: Its antigen is unknown.

TCR cDNA was made by 5'RACE template switching, adding a universal primer site and UMIs. One entry per CDR3 protein results from TCRdb running MiXCR on the 5' RACE reads. Here the sample spans about 500,000 distinct CDR3 sequences, less than 20% being singletons. V was cut by 5 bases and J by 10 bases, with 12 bases left in between. Per the germline V gene, CDR1 is PRHDT and CDR2 is FYEKMQ (reference sequence). This CDR3 contains 12 residues. The specimen was PBMCs, collected 5 days after the first yellow fever vaccination. This receptor was obtained from a man between 18 and 29 years old who received the YFV17D yellow fever vaccine. The chain employs TRBV13 and TRBJ2-1; D is undetermined. CDR3 sequence (DNA): TGTGCCAGCAGCGTCCACCAGTCGGAGCAGTTCTTC. This gives the protein CASSVHQSEQFF. Looking up the rest from reference TRBV13 and TRBJ2-1 gives the full variable domain: AAGVIQSPRHLIKEKRETATLKCYPIPRHDTVYWYQQGPGQDPQFLISFYEKMQSDKGSIPDRFSAQQFSDYHSELNMSSLELGDSALYFCASSVHQSEQFFGPGTRLTVL.